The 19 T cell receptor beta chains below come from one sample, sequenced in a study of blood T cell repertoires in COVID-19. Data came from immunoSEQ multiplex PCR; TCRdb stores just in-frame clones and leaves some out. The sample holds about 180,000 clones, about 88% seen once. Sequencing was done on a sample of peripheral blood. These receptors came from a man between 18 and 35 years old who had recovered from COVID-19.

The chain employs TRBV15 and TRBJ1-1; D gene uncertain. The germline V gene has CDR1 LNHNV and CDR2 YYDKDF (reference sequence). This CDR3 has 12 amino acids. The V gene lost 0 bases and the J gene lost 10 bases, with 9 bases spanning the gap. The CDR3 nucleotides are TGTGCCACCAGCAGAGATTTGGCCCGAGCTTTCTTT. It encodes CATSRDLARAFF.

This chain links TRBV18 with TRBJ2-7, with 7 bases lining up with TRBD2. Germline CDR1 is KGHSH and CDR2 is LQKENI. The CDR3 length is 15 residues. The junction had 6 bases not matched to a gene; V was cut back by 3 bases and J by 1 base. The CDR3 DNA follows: TGTGCCAGCTCACCCAGTCAGGGACTATCCTACGAGCAGTACTTC. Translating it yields CASSPSQGLSYEQYF.

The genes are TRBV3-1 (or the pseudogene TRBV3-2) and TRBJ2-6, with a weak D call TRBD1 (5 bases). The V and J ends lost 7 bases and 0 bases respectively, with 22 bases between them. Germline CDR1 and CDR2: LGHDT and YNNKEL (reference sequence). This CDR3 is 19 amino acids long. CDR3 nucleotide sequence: TGTGCCAGCACCCTTAGCATAAGGACATCTTTCTCTGGGGCCAACGTCCTGACTTTC. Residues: CASTLSIRTSFSGANVLTF.

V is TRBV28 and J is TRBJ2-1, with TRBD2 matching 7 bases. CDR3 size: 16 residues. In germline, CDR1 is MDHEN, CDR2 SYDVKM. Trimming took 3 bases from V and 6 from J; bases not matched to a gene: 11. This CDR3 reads CASSLWDAGVSNEQFF. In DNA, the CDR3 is TGTGCCAGCAGTTTGTGGGATGCGGGAGTCAGCAATGAGCAGTTCTTC.

CDR3 loop: CASGAGRTETQYF. The CDR3 nucleotides read TGTGCCAGTGGGGCAGGGAGGACAGAGACCCAGTACTTC. The chain recombines TRBV19 with TRBJ2-5; D perhaps matches TRBD2 (6 bases). Germline CDR1 and CDR2: LNHDA and SQIVND (reference sequence). The CDR3 is 13 amino acids. V lost 8 bases and J 4 bases, leaving 14 bases between the germline ends. Combining the CDR3 with reference TRBV19 and TRBJ2-5 gives the whole variable domain DGGITQSPKYLFRKEGQNVTLSCEQNLNHDAMYWYRQDPGQGLRLIYYSQIVNDFQKGDIAEGYSVSREKKESFPLTVTSAQKNPTAFYLCASGAGRTETQYFGPGTRLLVL.

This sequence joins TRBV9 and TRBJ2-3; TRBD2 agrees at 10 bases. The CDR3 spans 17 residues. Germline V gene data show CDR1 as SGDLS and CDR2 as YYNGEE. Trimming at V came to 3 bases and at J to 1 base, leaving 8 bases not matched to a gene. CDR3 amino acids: CASSAPFLAGGTDTQYF. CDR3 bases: TGTGCCAGCAGCGCCCCGTTTCTAGCGGGAGGCACAGATACGCAGTATTTT.

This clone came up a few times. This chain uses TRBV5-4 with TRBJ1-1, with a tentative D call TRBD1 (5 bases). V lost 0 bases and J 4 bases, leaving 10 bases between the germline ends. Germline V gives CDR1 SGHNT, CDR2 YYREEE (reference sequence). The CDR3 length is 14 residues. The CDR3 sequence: CASSLARGGTEAFF. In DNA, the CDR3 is TGTGCCAGCAGCTTGGCTAGGGGAGGCACTGAAGCTTTCTTT.

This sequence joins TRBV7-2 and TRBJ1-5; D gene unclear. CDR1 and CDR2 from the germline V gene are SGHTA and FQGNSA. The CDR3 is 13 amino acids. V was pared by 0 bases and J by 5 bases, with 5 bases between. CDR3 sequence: CASSLARDQPQHF. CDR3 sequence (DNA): TGTGCCAGCAGCTTAGCTCGGGATCAGCCCCAGCATTTT.

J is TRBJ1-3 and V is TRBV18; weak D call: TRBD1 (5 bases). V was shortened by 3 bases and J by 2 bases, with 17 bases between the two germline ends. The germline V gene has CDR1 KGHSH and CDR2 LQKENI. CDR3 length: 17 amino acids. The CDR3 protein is CASSPRIREGPGNTIYF. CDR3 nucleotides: TGTGCCAGCTCACCGCGTATCAGGGAAGGGCCTGGAAACACCATATATTTT.

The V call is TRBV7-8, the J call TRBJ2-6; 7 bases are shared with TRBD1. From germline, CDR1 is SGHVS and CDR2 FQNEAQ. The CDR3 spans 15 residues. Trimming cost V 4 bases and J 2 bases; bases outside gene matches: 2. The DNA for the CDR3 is TGTGCCAGCAGCTCTGGACAGGCTGGGGCCAACGTCCTGACTTTC. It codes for CASSSGQAGANVLTF.

DNA of the CDR3: TGTGCCAGTAGTCGACAGGGGGCGTGGGAGCAGTACTTC. The encoded protein is CASSRQGAWEQYF. The chain couples TRBV19 to TRBJ2-7; 10 nucleotides agree with TRBD1. The V gene end was trimmed by 5 bases and the J gene end by 7 bases; junction bases not matched to a gene: 5. The germline V gene has CDR1 LNHDA and CDR2 SQIVND (reference sequence). The CDR3 has 13 residues. The variable domain in full, completed from reference TRBV19 and TRBJ2-7, reads DGGITQSPKYLFRKEGQNVTLSCEQNLNHDAMYWYRQDPGQGLRLIYYSQIVNDFQKGDIAEGYSVSREKKESFPLTVTSAQKNPTAFYLCASSRQGAWEQYFGPGTRLTVT.

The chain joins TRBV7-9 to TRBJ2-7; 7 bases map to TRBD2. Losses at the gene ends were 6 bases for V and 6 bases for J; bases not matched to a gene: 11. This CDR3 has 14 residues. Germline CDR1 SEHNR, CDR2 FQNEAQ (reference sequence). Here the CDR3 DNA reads TGTGCCAGCAGACCTGGGGGGGACGGGAGCGAGCAGTACTTC. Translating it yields CASRPGGDGSEQYF. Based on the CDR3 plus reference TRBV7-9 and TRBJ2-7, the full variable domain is DTGVSQNPRHKITKRGQNVTFRCDPISEHNRLYWYRQTLGQGPEFLTYFQNEAQLEKSRLLSDRFSAERPKGSFSTLEIQRTEQGDSAMYLCASRPGGDGSEQYFGPGTRLTVT.

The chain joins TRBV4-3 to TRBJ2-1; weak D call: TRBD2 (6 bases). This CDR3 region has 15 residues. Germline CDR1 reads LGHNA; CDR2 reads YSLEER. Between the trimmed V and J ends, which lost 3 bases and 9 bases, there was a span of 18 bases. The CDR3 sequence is CASSQDLGSIGEQFF. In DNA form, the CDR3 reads TGCGCCAGCAGCCAGGACCTCGGGAGTATTGGTGAGCAGTTCTTC.

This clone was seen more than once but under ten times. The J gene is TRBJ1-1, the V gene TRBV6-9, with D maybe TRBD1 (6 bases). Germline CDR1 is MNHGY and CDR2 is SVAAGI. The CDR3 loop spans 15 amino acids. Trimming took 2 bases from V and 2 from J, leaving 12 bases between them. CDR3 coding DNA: TGTGCCAGCAGTTATACCGGGGGGCTTAACACTGAAGCTTTCTTT. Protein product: CASSYTGGLNTEAFF.

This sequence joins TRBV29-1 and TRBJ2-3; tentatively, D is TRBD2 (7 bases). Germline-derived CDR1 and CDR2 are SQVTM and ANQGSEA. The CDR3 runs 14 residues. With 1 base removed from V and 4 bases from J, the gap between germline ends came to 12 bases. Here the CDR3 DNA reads TGCAGCGTTGAAGGGGGGGGCGCGGCAGATACGCAGTATTTT. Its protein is CSVEGGGAADTQYF.

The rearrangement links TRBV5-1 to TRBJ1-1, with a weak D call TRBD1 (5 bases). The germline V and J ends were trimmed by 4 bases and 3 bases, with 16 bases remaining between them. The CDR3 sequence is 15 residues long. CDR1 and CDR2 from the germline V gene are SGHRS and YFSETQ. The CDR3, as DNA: TGCGCCAGCAGCAGGGAGGGGTCGACGTACACTGAAGCTTTCTTT. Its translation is CASSREGSTYTEAFF.

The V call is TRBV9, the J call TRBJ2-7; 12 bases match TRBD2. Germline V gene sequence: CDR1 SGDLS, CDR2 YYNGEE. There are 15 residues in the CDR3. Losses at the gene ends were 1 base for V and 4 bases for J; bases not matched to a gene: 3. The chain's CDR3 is CASSVSGTSGYEQYF. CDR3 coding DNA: TGTGCCAGCAGCGTAAGCGGGACTAGCGGGTACGAGCAGTACTTC. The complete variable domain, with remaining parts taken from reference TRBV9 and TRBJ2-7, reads DSGVTQTPKHLITATGQRVTLRCSPRSGDLSVYWYQQSLDQGLQFLIQYYNGEERAKGNILERFSAQQFPDLHSELNLSSLELGDSALYFCASSVSGTSGYEQYFGPGTRLTVT.

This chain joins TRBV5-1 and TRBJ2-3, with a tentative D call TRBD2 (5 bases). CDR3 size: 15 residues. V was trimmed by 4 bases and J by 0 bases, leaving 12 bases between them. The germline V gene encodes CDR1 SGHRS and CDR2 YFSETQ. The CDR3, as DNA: TGCGCCAGCAGCCCACCCCTAGCCAGCACAGATACGCAGTATTTT. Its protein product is CASSPPLASTDTQYF.

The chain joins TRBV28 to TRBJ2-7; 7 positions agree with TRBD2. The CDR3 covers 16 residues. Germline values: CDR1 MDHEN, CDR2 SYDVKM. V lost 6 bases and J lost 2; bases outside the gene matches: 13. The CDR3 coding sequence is TGTGCCAGCAGCCTCGGAGGAGCGGGACTTCCCTACGAGCAGTACTTC. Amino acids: CASSLGGAGLPYEQYF.